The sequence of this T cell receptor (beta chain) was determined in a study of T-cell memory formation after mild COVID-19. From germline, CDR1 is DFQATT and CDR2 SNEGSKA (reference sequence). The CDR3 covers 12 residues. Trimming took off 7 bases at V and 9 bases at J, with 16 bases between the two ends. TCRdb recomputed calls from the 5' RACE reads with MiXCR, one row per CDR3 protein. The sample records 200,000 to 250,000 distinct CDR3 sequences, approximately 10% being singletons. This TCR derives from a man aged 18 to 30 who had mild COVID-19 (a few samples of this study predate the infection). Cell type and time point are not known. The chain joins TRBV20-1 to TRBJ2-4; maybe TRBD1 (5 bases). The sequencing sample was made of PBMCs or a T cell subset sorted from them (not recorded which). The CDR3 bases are TGCAGTGGTCGCCAGGGCGAGAGCATTCAGTACTTC. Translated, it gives CSGRQGESIQYF.